This T cell receptor (beta chain) was identified in a study of blood T cells in healthy people across ages. In the study overall: T cells yielded about one barcoded beta molecule per two cells through template switching.

Unmatched junction bases numbered 14, after V lost 4 bases and J lost 5 bases. CDR3 length equals 19 residues. Germline values: CDR1 SGHDN, CDR2 FVKESK. No fewer than 6 micrograms of total RNA were isolated from every sample. Sample-barcoded 5' priming and a J-beta primer mix drove a second PCR of 7 to 11 cycles. The authors tagged each cDNA molecule using a template-switch adaptor with 12 random nucleotides. A single record per CDR3 protein comes from TCRdb applying MiXCR to the 5' RACE reads. This sample has 760,000 or so distinct CDR3 sequences, with roughly 25% found just once. This same sample was also taken into another study, of T cells of mothers and their children. That paper notes: According to the study, all extracted RNA entered cDNA synthesis at around 1.4 ug per 15 ul.

The source material was blood. The chain combines TRBV14 with TRBJ2-1, with 13 bases that match TRBD2. The clonotype comes from a boy aged 5-17 years in good health. The chain's CDR3 is CASSPTSLAGGRWDNEQFF. The CDR3 nucleotides read TGTGCCAGCAGCCCGACCTCACTAGCGGGGGGGCGGTGGGACAATGAGCAGTTCTTC.